Sequencing of this T cell receptor (beta chain) was carried out in a study of blood T cell repertoires in COVID-19. Libraries were prepared by immunoSEQ multiplex PCR; TCRdb keeps only in-frame clonotypes and omits some of them. The data contain some 150,000 clones, roughly 80% of them singletons. Germline V gene lookup returns CDR1 MDHEN and CDR2 SYDVKM. Unmatched junction bases numbered 0, after V lost 2 bases and J lost 1 base. The CDR3 consists of 14 residues. The chain links TRBV28 to TRBJ1-2, with TRBD1 identical over 8 bases. This TCR derives from a man aged 60-69 years with acute or convalescent COVID-19. Sample: peripheral blood. The CDR3 spells CASSLGQGNYGYTF. The DNA of the CDR3 is TGTGCCAGCAGTTTAGGACAGGGTAACTATGGCTACACCTTC.